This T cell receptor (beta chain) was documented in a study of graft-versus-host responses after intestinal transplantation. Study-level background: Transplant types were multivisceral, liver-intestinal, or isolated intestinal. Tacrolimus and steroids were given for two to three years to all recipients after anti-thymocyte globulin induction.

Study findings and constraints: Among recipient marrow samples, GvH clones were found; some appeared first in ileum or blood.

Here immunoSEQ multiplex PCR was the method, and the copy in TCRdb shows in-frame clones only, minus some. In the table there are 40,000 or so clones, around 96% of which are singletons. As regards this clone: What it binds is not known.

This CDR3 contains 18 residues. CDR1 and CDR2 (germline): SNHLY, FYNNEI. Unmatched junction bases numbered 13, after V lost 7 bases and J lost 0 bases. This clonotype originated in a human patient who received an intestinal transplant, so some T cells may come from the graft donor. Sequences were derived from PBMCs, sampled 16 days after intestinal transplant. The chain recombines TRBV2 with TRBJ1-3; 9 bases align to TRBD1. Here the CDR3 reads CASISGTGSWSSGNTIYF. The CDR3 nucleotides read TGTGCCAGCATCTCCGGGACAGGGTCGTGGTCCTCTGGAAACACCATATATTTT.